This T cell receptor beta chain was obtained from a study of yellow fever vaccine responses in identical twins. Study-wide results and caveats: Convergence reportedly seemed to mark part of the twins' vaccine T cell response, with personalization marking the rest.

Via MiXCR, TCRdb re-called the RT-PCR reads, giving one row per CDR3 protein. The table lists 14,000 or so distinct CDR3 sequences, approximately 84% of them singletons, with 0.67% in the top ten. This clonotype was detected once. Its target is not known. J was trimmed by 1 base and V by 7 bases; bases with no gene match: 5. In germline, CDR1 is MNHNS, CDR2 SASEGT. This CDR3 is 15 amino acids long. V gene TRBV6-1 combines with J gene TRBJ1-5; 9 nucleotides match TRBD1. The TCR was taken from a woman aged 18-29 years who received the yellow fever vaccine. The sequencing used T cells from blood (PBMCs), unsorted or a sorted subset (not recorded which), collected before or after yellow fever vaccination (not recorded which). The CDR3 reads CASNEQGASNQPQHF. The CDR3, as DNA: TGTGCCAGCAACGAACAGGGGGCAAGCAATCAGCCCCAGCATTTT.